Listed below are T cell receptor beta chains from one sample, sequenced in a study of radiotherapy plus CTLA-4 blockade in lung cancer. Here immunoSEQ multiplex PCR was the method, and the copy in TCRdb shows in-frame clones only, minus some. The table lists about 72,000 clones, about 80% of them singletons. The material was peripheral blood, obtained from a patient treated with radiotherapy plus ipilimumab. All receptors derive from a human donor with non-small cell lung cancer who had a complete response to radiotherapy plus ipilimumab. The CDR3 runs from the conserved cysteine through the conserved F or W. D genes are given only for firm matches. Some rows have no size entry. The others give once, few or many, or a class for an expanded clone.

cdr3_length,v_call,clone_size,d_call,j_call,cdr3_nt,cdr3_aa
13,TRBV30,.,.,TRBJ2-2,TGTGCCTCGACCGGGGGATCGACCGGGGAGCTGTTTTTT,CASTGGSTGELFF
17,TRBV30,.,.,TRBJ1-3,TGTGCCTGGAGTGAGGAGGGCAGGTCCTTTTCCGGAAACACCATATATTTT,CAWSEEGRSFSGNTIYF
16,TRBV2,.,.,TRBJ1-1,TGTGCCAGCAGTGAAGCGCTTGGCGGGGTGAGGACTGGAGCTTTCTTT,CASSEALGGVRTGAFF
18,TRBV21-1,.,.,TRBJ1-6,TGTGCCAGCGACCCGGGCAGGGGGCGCAGCTCCTATAATTCACCCCTCCACTTT,CASDPGRGRSSYNSPLHF
13,TRBV10-1,.,TRBD2,TRBJ2-1,TGCGCCAGCAGCGGTCCTGAGCGGGGAGGGCAGTTCTTC,CASSGPERGGQFF
14,TRBV14,.,TRBD1,TRBJ1-2,TGTGCCAGCAGCGGGCGGGACAGGAACTATGGCTACACCTTC,CASSGRDRNYGYTF
15,TRBV11-3,.,.,TRBJ2-6,TGTGCCAGCAGCCTGCAGACTTCTGGGGCCAACGTCCTGACTTTC,CASSLQTSGANVLTF
15,TRBV7-2,.,TRBD1,TRBJ2-4,TGTGCCAGCAGCAGATACAGGGGGGACGGAAACATTCAGTACTTC,CASSRYRGDGNIQYF
15,TRBV6-1,.,TRBD1,TRBJ2-5,TGTGCCAGCAGTCCCCAGACAGGGGGCGGAGGGACCCAGTACTTC,CASSPQTGGGGTQYF
14,TRBV27,.,.,TRBJ1-1,TGTGCCAGCAGTTTAATCGGGGGTTACACTGAAGCTTTCTTT,CASSLIGGYTEAFF
16,TRBV5-4,.,.,TRBJ1-3,TGTGCCAGCAGCTTGAGGGGACAAAGCTCTGGAAACACCATATATTTT,CASSLRGQSSGNTIYF
15,TRBV9,.,TRBD2,TRBJ2-3,TGTGCCAGCAGCGTAGGACTAGCAGTTGCAGATACGCAGTATTTT,CASSVGLAVADTQYF
15,TRBV18,.,.,TRBJ2-3,TGTGCCAGCTCACAACAGCGGACTAGCACAGATACGCAGTATTTT,CASSQQRTSTDTQYF
16,TRBV7-2,few,.,TRBJ2-3,TGTGCCAGCAGCTTAATGGGCACCTCTAGCACAGATACGCAGTATTTT,CASSLMGTSSTDTQYF
12,TRBV6-1,.,.,TRBJ2-3,TGTGCCAGCAGTGAGCACACAGATACGCAGTATTTT,CASSEHTDTQYF
15,TRBV11-2,.,TRBD2,TRBJ2-7,TGTGCCAGCAGCTTAGCTAGCGGGGGGTCTTACGAGCAGTACTTC,CASSLASGGSYEQYF
15,TRBV6-1,.,TRBD1,TRBJ1-5,TGTGCCAGCAGCAACGACAGGGGCTGGAATCAGCCCCAGCATTTT,CASSNDRGWNQPQHF
13,TRBV28,once,.,TRBJ1-2,TGTGCCAGCAATCGAGGGGTGGTCTATGGCTACACCTTC,CASNRGVVYGYTF
13,TRBV9,once,.,TRBJ2-2,TGTGCCAGCAGCGTAGGGCACACCGGGGAGCTGTTTTTT,CASSVGHTGELFF
15,TRBV14,.,.,TRBJ1-5,TGTGCCAGCAGCCAACATGACAGGAGCAATCAGCCCCAGCATTTT,CASSQHDRSNQPQHF
15,TRBV9,.,.,TRBJ1-2,TGTGCCAGCAGCGTCATGGGGACCTTTACTTCTGGCTACACCTTC,CASSVMGTFTSGYTF
13,TRBV30,.,TRBD2,TRBJ2-7,TGTGCCTGGATCCGAGCGGGGGGAAGCGAGCAGTACTTC,CAWIRAGGSEQYF
16,TRBV14,.,.,TRBJ1-6,TGTGCCAGCAGCCAAGCAAGAGGGGTTAGGGATTCACCCCTCCACTTT,CASSQARGVRDSPLHF
14,TRBV18,few,.,TRBJ1-5,TGTGCCAGCTCACCGCGCGGTAGCAATCAGCCCCAGCATTTT,CASSPRGSNQPQHF
14,TRBV19,.,.,TRBJ2-7,TGTGCCAGTAGTACGCATGACCGAGTCTACGAGCAGTACTTC,CASSTHDRVYEQYF
14,TRBV4-3,few,TRBD1,TRBJ2-1,TGCGCCAGCAGCCCGGGACAGGGGGCTTATGAGCAGTTCTTC,CASSPGQGAYEQFF
15,TRBV9,.,TRBD1,TRBJ1-5,TGTGCCAGCAGCCAAACAGGGGAGGAGGAACAGCCCCAGCATTTT,CASSQTGEEEQPQHF
17,TRBV18,.,.,TRBJ2-7,TGTGCCAGCTCACCACCCGGGCAATTGGTTCTTACTTACGAGCAGTACTTC,CASSPPGQLVLTYEQYF
14,TRBV7-9,few,TRBD1,TRBJ1-3,TGTGCCAGCAGCCCGGGACAGAACGGAAACACCATATATTTT,CASSPGQNGNTIYF
16,TRBV6-5,.,TRBD2,TRBJ2-1,TGTGCCAGCAGTTACGGTGGCGGGAGGGCCTACAATGAGCAGTTCTTC,CASSYGGGRAYNEQFF
12,TRBV6-5,.,.,TRBJ1-1,TGTGCCAGCAGTTCCCGAAACGCGGAGGGTTTCTTT,CASSSRNAEGFF
15,TRBV27,.,TRBD2,TRBJ2-1,TGTGCCAGCAGTTTAGAGACTAGCGGCTACAATGAGCAGTTCTTC,CASSLETSGYNEQFF
13,TRBV29-1,.,.,TRBJ1-1,TGCAGCGTCGGGAGGGCCCTCACTTTTGAAGCTTTCTTT,CSVGRALTFEAFF
14,TRBV5-1,.,.,TRBJ2-1,TGCGCCAGCAGTTGGTCCTCCCGGGCAGTTGAGCAGTTCTTC,CASSWSSRAVEQFF
18,TRBV9,.,TRBD1,TRBJ1-2,TGTGCCAGCAGCGTAACAGGACAGGGTGGGACCGGGGCCTATGGCTACACCTTC,CASSVTGQGGTGAYGYTF
14,TRBV2,.,TRBD1,TRBJ2-3,TGTGCCAGCAGAGTAGGGGGCGGCACAGATACGCAGTATTTT,CASRVGGGTDTQYF
11,TRBV6-1,.,.,TRBJ1-1,TGTGCCAGTTTGACTAACACTGAAGCTTTCTTT,CASLTNTEAFF
15,TRBV6-6,.,.,TRBJ1-5,TGTGCCAGCAGTTACTTGGGACACCTTGATCAGCCCCAGCATTTT,CASSYLGHLDQPQHF
17,TRBV9,once,.,TRBJ2-6,TGTGCCAGCAGCGTTACTCCTCAGGGGTCCAGGGCCAACGTCCTGACTTTC,CASSVTPQGSRANVLTF
15,TRBV7-9,medium-sized,.,TRBJ1-2,TGTGCCAGCAGCTTAACGACACAGGGACTTGGTGGCTACACCTTC,CASSLTTQGLGGYTF